The TCR beta chain described here comes from a study of cytomegalovirus exposure and HLA in healthy donors. Study outcomes and limitations: Sequencing depth across donors, presence/absence analyses assumed, was roughly uniform.

Per germline, CDR1 GTSNPN and CDR2 SVGIG (reference sequence). The CDR3 totals 13 residues. Trimming left V 3 bases short and J 1 base short, with 9 bases between. PCR amplification relied on 60 Vbeta primers (plus 13 Jbeta primers). The protocol was immunoSEQ multiplex PCR, while the TCRdb copy is restricted to in-frame clones and leaves out a portion. The sample includes 190,000 or so clones, 80% of them seen just once. As to this clone: Its target is not known.

V and J are TRBV30 and TRBJ1-2; D is undetermined. What was sequenced was PBMCs. This receptor was taken from a boy younger than 18 in good health and CMV-seronegative. The CDR3 protein is CAWRWPINYGYTF. The CDR3 nucleotides are TGTGCCTGGAGATGGCCGATTAACTATGGCTACACCTTC.